Following are 25 T cell receptor beta chains from one sample sequenced in a study of T cells in Graves' hyperthyroidism and ophthalmopathy. It was RNA transcripts that yielded the amplified TCR beta CDR3 regions. First-round RT-PCR with HTBI primers amplified the TCR CDR3 region. MiXCR, applied by TCRdb to the multiplex PCR reads, yields one record per CDR3 protein. The profile shows 300,000 to 450,000 distinct CDR3 sequences, about 14% of them singletons. Sequenced: blood. Receptor source: a woman aged 25 to 39 with Graves' ophthalmopathy.

This clonotype was seen many times. The chain carries TRBV29-1 and TRBJ1-1, with a possible D match to TRBD1 (6 bases). The CDR3 spans 14 residues. The V gene lost 0 bases and the J gene lost 6 bases, with 14 bases spanning the gap. CDR1 and CDR2 (germline): SQVTM, ANQGSEA. CDR3 bases: TGCAGCGTTGAAGAAGGGCAGGGGCGGCCTGAAGCTTTCTTT. Translated: CSVEEGQGRPEAFF.

The sample holds many counts of this clonotype. The rearrangement uses TRBV30 and TRBJ2-7; D is undetermined. Trimming took 2 bases from V and 2 from J, leaving 4 bases between them. Germline V lookup: CDR1 GTSNPN, CDR2 SVGIG (reference sequence). The CDR3 covers 11 residues. The CDR3 DNA reads as TGTGCCTGGAGTCAAGCCTACGAGCAGTACTTC. It yields the protein CAWSQAYEQYF.

This clonotype has ten or more counts. The rearrangement joins TRBV20-1 to TRBJ1-6, with D possibly TRBD1 on 5 matching bases. V shed 6 bases and J shed 9 bases, with 21 bases lying between them. Germline CDR1 DFQATT, CDR2 SNEGSKA (reference sequence). CDR3 length: 15 amino acids. This CDR3 is CSAPRGGVRGSPLHF. CDR3 nucleotides: TGCAGTGCCCCCAGAGGAGGGGTCCGAGGTTCACCCCTCCACTTT.

This clonotype has a count of ten or more. The chain joins TRBV6-1 to TRBJ2-5, with a possible D match to TRBD1 (5 bases). V was pared by 5 bases and J by 5 bases, with 18 bases between. CDR1 and CDR2 from the germline V gene are MNHNS and SASEGT. CDR3 size: 15 residues. CDR3 protein: CASSHKAGILETQYF. The CDR3 DNA is TGTGCCAGCAGTCACAAAGCAGGGATATTGGAGACCCAGTACTTC.

The sample holds many counts of this clonotype. This rearrangement joins TRBV12-3 or TRBV12-4 to TRBJ1-1; possible D gene TRBD1, 6 bases. This CDR3 comprises 13 residues. V was shortened by 3 bases and J by 4 bases, with 9 bases between the two germline ends. The DNA of the CDR3 is TGTGCCAGCAGTTTTGGCAGGGGCACTGAAGCTTTCTTT. It encodes CASSFGRGTEAFF.

The rearrangement uses TRBV19 and TRBJ1-5; a possible D gene is TRBD1 (6 bases). The germline V and J ends were trimmed by 5 bases and 1 base, with 15 bases remaining between them. CDR1 and CDR2 (germline): LNHDA, SQIVND (reference sequence). This CDR3 has 16 amino acids. CDR3: CASSPLGGASNQPQHF. DNA for the CDR3: TGTGCCAGTAGTCCCCTAGGGGGGGCCAGCAATCAGCCCCAGCATTTT.

The sample holds a few counts of this clonotype. The chain couples TRBV5-1 to TRBJ2-5; D call uncertain. V lost 0 bases and J lost 4, with 13 bases in between. This CDR3 has 15 residues. Germline CDR1 and CDR2: SGHRS and YFSETQ. The chain's CDR3 is CASSLAASNRETQYF. For the CDR3, the DNA is TGCGCCAGCAGCTTGGCGGCCTCAAACCGAGAGACCCAGTACTTC. The whole variable domain, remainder taken from reference TRBV5-1 and TRBJ2-5, is KAGVTQTPRYLIKTRGQQVTLSCSPISGHRSVSWYQQTPGQGLQFLFEYFSETQRNKGNFPGRFSGRQFSNSRSEMNVSTLELGDSALYLCASSLAASNRETQYFGPGTRLLVL.

This clonotype was seen ten or more times. The CDR3 region has the DNA TGTGCCACCTATACCGCGGCACGCACAGATACGCAGTATTTT. It yields the protein CATYTAARTDTQYF. This sequence joins TRBV6-1 and TRBJ2-3; D remains ambiguous. CDR1 is MNHNS, CDR2 SASEGT, per germline. The CDR3 contains 14 residues. Between the trimmed V and J ends, which lost 10 bases and 1 base, there was a span of 15 bases.

This clonotype was seen at least ten times. V and J are TRBV18 and TRBJ2-3; D is ambiguous. This CDR3 spans 16 amino acids. Germline V gene lookup returns CDR1 KGHSH and CDR2 LQKENI. V was cut by 0 bases and J by 0 bases, with 10 bases left in between. The DNA for the CDR3 is TGTGCCAGCTCACCACCGTCCCGGGTTAGCACAGATACGCAGTATTTT. As protein: CASSPPSRVSTDTQYF. The variable domain in full, with the rest retrieved from reference TRBV18 and TRBJ2-3, is NAGVMQNPRHLVRRRGQEARLRCSPMKGHSHVYWYRQLPEEGLKFMVYLQKENIIDESGMPKERFSAEFPKEGPSILRIQQVVRGDSAAYFCASSPPSRVSTDTQYFGPGTRLTVL.

This clonotype was seen many times. V usage is TRBV7-2 and J usage is TRBJ2-3; D gene ambiguous. This CDR3 has 12 residues. CDR1 is SGHTA, CDR2 FQGNSA, per germline. The V and J ends lost 5 bases and 8 bases respectively, with 11 bases between them. The CDR3 region is CASSPPVRTQYF. CDR3 coding DNA: TGTGCCAGCAGCCCGCCTGTGCGTACGCAGTATTTT.

Regarding this clonotype: A read error may explain this, as a much larger clone is one base away. This chain links TRBV7-2 with TRBJ2-1; the match to TRBD1 covers 12 bases. CDR3 length: 15 amino acids. Germline V gives CDR1 SGHTA, CDR2 FQGNSA. V shed 5 bases, J shed 5 bases, and the junction held 4 bases outside the gene matches. DNA of the CDR3: TGTGCCAGCAGCCCGGGACAGGGGGCACACAATGAGCAGTTCTTC. Its protein product is CASSPGQGAHNEQFF.

V and J are TRBV6-1 and TRBJ2-3; no firm D call. The CDR3 loop spans 13 amino acids. The germline V and J ends were trimmed by 5 bases and 4 bases, with 10 bases remaining between them. Germline V lookup: CDR1 MNHNS, CDR2 SASEGT. The CDR3 DNA is TGTGCCAGCAGTTCCCTCAGATCAGATACGCAGTATTTT. As protein: CASSSLRSDTQYF.

This clonotype showed up many times. The gene calls are TRBV11-2 and TRBJ1-5; 10 positions agree with TRBD1. The germline V gene encodes CDR1 SGHAT and CDR2 FQNNGV. The trim removed 5 bases at V and 2 bases at J, leaving 12 bases unmatched. The CDR3 runs 18 residues. Here the CDR3 reads CASSPRTGGGVGNQPQHF. The CDR3 DNA reads TGTGCCAGCAGCCCCCGGACAGGGGGGGGGGTGGGCAATCAGCCCCAGCATTTT. Drawing the rest from reference TRBV11-2 and TRBJ1-5, the complete variable domain is EAGVAQSPRYKIIEKRQSVAFWCNPISGHATLYWYQQILGQGPKLLIQFQNNGVVDDSQLPKDRFSAERLKGVDSTLKIQPAKLEDSAVYLCASSPRTGGGVGNQPQHFGDGTRLSIL.

This clonotype was picked up many times. The CDR3 sequence: CAAGRGVLNEQFF. The CDR3 region has the DNA TGTGCCGCGGGGCGGGGGGTCCTCAATGAGCAGTTCTTC. The V and J genes are TRBV28 and TRBJ2-1; 8 nucleotides line up with TRBD2. Germline CDR1 and CDR2: MDHEN and SYDVKM. The CDR3 contains 13 residues. V shed 11 bases, J shed 6 bases, and the junction held 9 bases outside the gene matches.

This clonotype has ten or more counts. The chain is built from TRBV11-3 and TRBJ2-1; either TRBD1 or TRBD2 may fit D (5 bases each). The V gene's germline CDR1 is SGHNT and CDR2 YENEEA. Trimming stripped 5 bases from V and 7 bases from J, with 6 bases between. The CDR3 spans 11 residues. The CDR3 bases are TGTGCCAGCAGCGGGGGTAATGAGCAGTTCTTC. Translated, it gives CASSGGNEQFF.

This clonotype occurred many times. The chain combines TRBV4-1 with TRBJ2-3, with TRBD2 matching 12 bases. This CDR3 region has 18 residues. CDR1 MGHRA and CDR2 YSYEKL come from the germline V gene. Unmatched junction bases numbered 8, after V lost 4 bases and J lost 0 bases. CDR3 DNA sequence: TGCGCCAGCAGCCGAGGGGCTAGCGGGGGGGTTAGCACAGATACGCAGTATTTT. Translating it yields CASSRGASGGVSTDTQYF.

In nucleotides, the CDR3 is TGTGCCAGCAGCCTCCTTGCGGGGGGGCGTGAGCAGTTCTTC. It yields the protein CASSLLAGGREQFF. The rearrangement links TRBV7-3 to TRBJ2-1; 9 bases agree with TRBD2. Per germline, CDR1 SGHTA and CDR2 FQGTGA. V was pared by 5 bases and J by 9 bases, with 8 bases of the junction left unmatched. The length of the CDR3 is 14 residues.

The chain has TRBV6-1 and TRBJ2-1; D not certain. This CDR3 has 11 residues. V lost 6 bases and J lost 8, with 8 bases in between. Germline CDR1 reads MNHNS; CDR2 reads SASEGT. The CDR3: CASRDFDEQFF. The DNA of the CDR3 is TGTGCCAGCAGAGATTTCGATGAGCAGTTCTTC.

This clonotype was detected a few times. V and J are TRBV11-2 and TRBJ1-6; a possible D gene is TRBD1 (6 bases). The CDR3 contains 17 residues. Per the germline V gene, CDR1 is SGHAT and CDR2 is FQNNGV. Trimming took 5 bases from V and 0 from J, leaving 14 bases between them. For the CDR3, the DNA is TGTGCCAGCAGCCTCGGAAGGGGGAGCTCCTATAATTCACCCCTCCACTTT. It specifies CASSLGRGSSYNSPLHF. The variable domain in full, completed from reference TRBV11-2 and TRBJ1-6, reads EAGVAQSPRYKIIEKRQSVAFWCNPISGHATLYWYQQILGQGPKLLIQFQNNGVVDDSQLPKDRFSAERLKGVDSTLKIQPAKLEDSAVYLCASSLGRGSSYNSPLHFGNGTRLTVT.

This clonotype was seen many times. The rearrangement joins TRBV11-2 to TRBJ1-1; D is possibly TRBD1 (6 bases). This CDR3 region has 13 residues. V was shortened by 11 bases and J by 0 bases, with 13 bases between the two germline ends. From germline, CDR1 is SGHAT and CDR2 FQNNGV. CDR3 in amino acids: CACRDTMNTEAFF. The DNA of the CDR3 is TGTGCCTGCCGGGACACCATGAACACTGAAGCTTTCTTT.

This clonotype appeared many times. The V call is TRBV30, the J call TRBJ2-2, with D tentatively TRBD1 or TRBD2 (5 bases each). The CDR3 is 15 amino acids. The V end was cut by 2 bases, the J end by 6 bases, with 16 bases between. Germline CDR1 GTSNPN, CDR2 SVGIG (reference sequence). The CDR3 reads CAWSRGRGSSGELFF. The CDR3 bases are TGTGCCTGGAGTCGGGGCCGGGGTTCTTCCGGGGAGCTGTTTTTT.

Remarks on this clonotype: One junction end does not reproduce the germline sequence, and a read error may be involved. This chain joins TRBV7-9 and TRBJ2-2; D may match TRBD1 or TRBD2 (5 bases each). Germline CDR1 and CDR2: SEHNR and FQNEAQ (reference sequence). The CDR3 length is 19 residues. The CDR3 loop is CASRLVRGAEKKNTGELFF. The CDR3 DNA follows: TGTGCCAGCAGATTAGTCCGAGGGGCAGAAAAAAAGAACACCGGGGAGCTGTTTTTT.

This clonotype was seen many times. V is TRBV14 and J is TRBJ1-2; no clear D gene. Trimming left V 3 bases short and J 4 bases short, with 9 bases between. CDR1 and CDR2 (germline): SGHDN, FVKESK. This CDR3 contains 13 residues. The CDR3 sequence: CASSQLGGYGYTF. The CDR3 nucleotides read TGTGCCAGCAGCCAGTTGGGAGGCTATGGCTACACCTTC.

The gene calls are TRBV11-2 and TRBJ2-7; D is ambiguous. The CDR3 runs 14 residues. Trimming pared 2 bases from V and 5 bases from J, leaving 13 bases between. Germline CDR1 is SGHAT and CDR2 is FQNNGV. The CDR3 sequence: CASSLYGPSNEQYF. CDR3 bases: TGTGCCAGCAGCTTATATGGACCCTCGAACGAGCAGTACTTC.

This clonotype was recorded at least ten times. The chain combines TRBV20-1 with TRBJ1-2; no definite D call. The germline V gene encodes CDR1 DFQATT and CDR2 SNEGSKA (reference sequence). The CDR3 is 13 amino acids. V lost 3 bases to trimming and J lost 5 bases, with 13 bases between them. The DNA of the CDR3 is TGCAGTGCTAGGCTACAGCCTCCATATGGCTACACCTTC. It codes for CSARLQPPYGYTF.